This TCR beta chain was documented in a study of CD8+ T cells in alopecia areata. Treatment given: oral pan-JAK inhibitor, 5-10 mg twice daily. In each case, RNA was isolated and then reverse transcribed into cDNA as the sequencing template. Profiled with immunoSEQ multiplex PCR; TCRdb holds only in-frame clones, not every one. The sample gives 90,000 to 150,000 clones, around 56% of which show up once; around 0.44% is in the top ten. Sequencing was performed on CD4+ T cells sorted from blood, taken at week 4, from a patient treated with tofacitinib. This receptor was taken from a human donor with alopecia areata.

The CDR3 reads CASSPTGDGDTQYF. CDR3 bases: TGTGCCAGCTCACCCACGGGGGACGGCGATACGCAGTATTTT. The chain is built from TRBV18 and TRBJ2-3; D may be TRBD2 (6 bases). Germline CDR1 and CDR2: KGHSH and LQKENI. The CDR3 covers 14 residues. The germline V and J ends were trimmed by 3 bases and 6 bases, with 13 bases remaining between them.